Listed here is a single T cell receptor (beta chain). What it binds is not known. This entry belongs to a study of cytomegalovirus exposure and HLA in healthy donors. Study results and limitations: Most TCR beta V segments were productive about 87% or about 30% of the time in an earlier analysis. The study recorded 150 to 200 TCR beta chains that were cytomegalovirus-associated.

With 60 Vbeta and 13 Jbeta primers, the PCR was carried out. Profiled with immunoSEQ multiplex PCR; TCRdb holds only in-frame clones, not every one. The sample consists of under 110,000 clones, around 80% of them appearing once. Looked up from germline, CDR1 is SGHNT and CDR2 is YYREEE (reference sequence). V shed 6 bases and J 1 base; nucleotides not matched to a gene: 8. The CDR3 length is 16 residues. J is TRBJ2-2 and V is TRBV5-4, with 8 bases that match TRBD2. Sequencing was done on a sample of PBMCs. The receptor was isolated from a man aged 35 to 55 in good health and CMV-seronegative. CDR3 in amino acids: CASTARAGGNTGELFF. CDR3 DNA: TGTGCCAGCACCGCCCGGGCGGGGGGGAACACCGGGGAGCTGTTTTTT.